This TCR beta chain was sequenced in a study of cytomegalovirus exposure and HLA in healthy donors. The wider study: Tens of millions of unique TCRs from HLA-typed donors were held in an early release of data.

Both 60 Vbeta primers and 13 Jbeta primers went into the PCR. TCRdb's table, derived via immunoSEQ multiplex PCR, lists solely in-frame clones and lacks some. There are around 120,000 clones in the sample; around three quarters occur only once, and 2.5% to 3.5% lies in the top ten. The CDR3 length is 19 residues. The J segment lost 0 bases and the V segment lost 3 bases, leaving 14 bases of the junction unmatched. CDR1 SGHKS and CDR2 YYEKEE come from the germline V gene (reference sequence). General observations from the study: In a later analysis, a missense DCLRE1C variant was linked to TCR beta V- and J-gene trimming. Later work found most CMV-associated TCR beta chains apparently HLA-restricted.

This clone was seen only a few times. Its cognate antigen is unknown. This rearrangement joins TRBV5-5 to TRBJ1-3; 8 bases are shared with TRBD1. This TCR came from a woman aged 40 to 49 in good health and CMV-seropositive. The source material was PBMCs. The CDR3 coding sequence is TGTGCCAGCAGCTGGAAGGGGGGGACAGGTGATGGCTCTGGAAACACCATATATTTT. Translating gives CASSWKGGTGDGSGNTIYF.